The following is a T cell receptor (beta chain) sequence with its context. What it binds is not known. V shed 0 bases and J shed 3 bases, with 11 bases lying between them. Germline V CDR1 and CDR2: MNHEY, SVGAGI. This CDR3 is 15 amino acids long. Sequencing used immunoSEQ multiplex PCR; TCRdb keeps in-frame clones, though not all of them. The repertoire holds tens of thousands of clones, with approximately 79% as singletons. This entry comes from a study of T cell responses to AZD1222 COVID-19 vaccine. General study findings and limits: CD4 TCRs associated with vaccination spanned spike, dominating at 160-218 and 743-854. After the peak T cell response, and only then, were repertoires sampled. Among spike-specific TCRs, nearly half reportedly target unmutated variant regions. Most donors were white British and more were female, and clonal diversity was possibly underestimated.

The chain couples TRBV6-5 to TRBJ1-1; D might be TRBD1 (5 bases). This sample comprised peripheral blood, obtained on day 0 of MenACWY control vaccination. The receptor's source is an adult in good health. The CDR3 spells CASSYSGGTYTEAFF. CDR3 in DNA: TGTGCCAGCAGTTACTCGGGGGGGACTTACACTGAAGCTTTCTTT.